The clone carrying this TCR beta chain was recorded once. Germline trimming cut 7 bases from V and 5 bases from J; bases unmatched to any gene: 10. Germline V lookup: CDR1 MNHEY, CDR2 SMNVEV (reference sequence). CDR3 length equals 15 residues. This specimen comes from a study of shared clonotypes between healthy human individuals. Here immunoSEQ multiplex PCR was the method, and the copy in TCRdb shows in-frame clones only, minus some. The top ten hold less than 40% of the sample, which has 550,000 to 800,000 clones, 90% seen once. The chain links TRBV27 to TRBJ2-3; TRBD2 agrees at 9 bases. The sequenced material came from memory CD8+ T cells from PBMCs. As to subset: CD45RO+ cells pooled with CCR7-negative TemRA cells. The receptor comes from a man aged 18 to 30 in good health. Some clones in this sample may be carry-over from other donors' samples. The CDR3 DNA sequence: TGTGCCAGCAAGGCTAGCGGGATGGGCTTAGATACGCAGTATTTT. Its translation: CASKASGMGLDTQYF.